Listed here are 22 T cell receptor beta chains from one sample, sequenced in a study of T cells after yellow fever vaccination. TCRdb passed the 5' RACE reads through MiXCR, listing each CDR3 protein once. The repertoire has around 590,000 distinct CDR3 sequences, over 9% of them found once; the top ten carry more than 12%. Sequences were derived from PBMCs, sampled on the day of the yellow fever booster vaccination. These receptors originate from a man aged 25-45 years who received the YFV17D yellow fever vaccine.

The sample holds a few counts of this clonotype. The V gene is TRBV7-2, the J gene TRBJ2-7; possible D gene TRBD2, 6 bases. Per germline, CDR1 SGHTA and CDR2 FQGNSA. This CDR3 spans 18 amino acids. The ends were cut back, 0 bases at V and 1 base at J, with 19 bases in the middle. The DNA for the CDR3 is TGTGCCAGCAGCTTAGCTGGGGTAGCGGACCTGGGTTCCTACGAGCAGTACTTC. This translates into CASSLAGVADLGSYEQYF.

V is TRBV27 and J is TRBJ1-6; no clear D. CDR1 and CDR2 from the germline V gene are MNHEY and SMNVEV (reference sequence). This CDR3 comprises 16 residues. V was shortened by 5 bases and J by 7 bases, with 18 bases between the two germline ends. CDR3 DNA: TGTGCCAGCAGTCCTCTCCTGACCCCGGGGAATTCACCCCTCCACTTT. This gives the protein CASSPLLTPGNSPLHF.

The table lists this clonotype with a few counts. The chain joins TRBV12-3 or TRBV12-4 to TRBJ2-2; D is unclear. V lost 3 bases, J lost 7 bases, and 6 bases lay in between. The CDR3 covers 12 residues. CDR3 in amino acids: CASSFVFGELFF. Written as DNA, the CDR3 is TGTGCCAGCAGTTTTGTGTTCGGGGAGCTGTTTTTT.

In this sample, this clonotype turned up a few times. This chain uses TRBV5-1 with TRBJ1-1, with D perhaps matching TRBD1 (6 bases). The V end lost 4 bases, the J end lost 5 bases, and 12 bases lay between the germline ends. Germline CDR1 SGHRS, CDR2 YFSETQ. The CDR3 runs to 13 residues. The CDR3 nucleotides are TGCGCCAGCAGCGTAACAGGGTCGACTGAAGCTTTCTTT. This encodes CASSVTGSTEAFF.

This chain joins TRBV28 and TRBJ1-1; D gene ambiguous. Germline lookup yields CDR1 MDHEN and CDR2 SYDVKM. The CDR3 runs to 14 residues. Trimming removed 2 bases from V and 3 bases from J, with 10 bases in between. The CDR3 coding sequence is TGTGCCAGCAGTTTACTGGGGATGGACACTGAAGCTTTCTTT. Protein sequence: CASSLLGMDTEAFF.

This chain joins TRBV30 and TRBJ2-5, with TRBD2 matching over 10 bases. The ends lost 0 bases at V and 1 base at J; junction bases unmatched: 8. The CDR3 has 17 amino acids. CDR1 is GTSNPN, CDR2 SVGIG, per germline (reference sequence). CDR3 DNA sequence: TGTGCCTGGAGTGTACAGCGGGAGGGCCGGTTCCAAGAGACCCAGTACTTC. Amino acids: CAWSVQREGRFQETQYF.

The chain joins TRBV24-1 to TRBJ2-5, with a tentative D call TRBD2 (6 bases). The CDR3 covers 13 residues. The V end lost 3 bases, the J end lost 9 bases, and 13 bases lay between the germline ends. Germline-derived CDR1 and CDR2 are KGHDR and SFDVKD. The CDR3 loop is CATSDSGWGAQYF. The CDR3 DNA reads TGTGCCACCAGTGATAGCGGGTGGGGAGCCCAGTACTTC.

This clonotype was counted only a few times. V gene TRBV15 combines with J gene TRBJ1-2; a weak D match, TRBD1 (5 bases). Per germline, CDR1 LNHNV and CDR2 YYDKDF (reference sequence). Trimming took off 0 bases at V and 0 bases at J, with 11 bases between the two ends. The length of the CDR3 is 16 residues. CDR3 in amino acids: CATSRDPDTANYGYTF. CDR3 in DNA: TGTGCCACCAGCAGAGACCCGGACACCGCTAACTATGGCTACACCTTC. Drawing the rest from reference TRBV15 and TRBJ1-2, the complete variable domain is DAMVIQNPRYQVTQFGKPVTLSCSQTLNHNVMYWYQQKSSQAPKLLFHYYDKDFNNEADTPDNFQSRRPNTSFCFLDIRSPGLGDTAMYLCATSRDPDTANYGYTFGSGTRLTVV.

This clonotype was seen more than once but under ten times. V and J are TRBV5-5 and TRBJ2-7; D uncertain. CDR3 length: 14 residues. CDR1 and CDR2 from the germline V gene are SGHKS and YYEKEE (reference sequence). V lost 2 bases and J 6 bases, leaving 15 bases between the germline ends. CDR3 DNA sequence: TGTGCCAGCAGCTTATTCTACAGCCCCCCCGAGCAGTACTTC. Translation: CASSLFYSPPEQYF.

At least ten counts were recorded for this clonotype. V and J are TRBV12-3 or TRBV12-4 and TRBJ2-3; TRBD2 matches 11 bases. This CDR3 has 16 amino acids. The V and J ends lost 7 bases and 1 base, in that order; junction bases with no gene match: 7. CDR3 in DNA: TGTGCCAGCAACATTAGCGGGAGGGCCGGCACAGATACGCAGTATTTT. This sequence encodes CASNISGRAGTDTQYF.

This chain uses TRBV20-1 with TRBJ2-5, with D perhaps matching TRBD2 (5 bases). V was clipped by 2 bases and J by 1 base, with 17 bases between them. In germline, CDR1 is DFQATT, CDR2 SNEGSKA (reference sequence). The length of the CDR3 is 16 residues. DNA of the CDR3: TGCAGTGCTAGACCCCTGGGAGTTGACCTCCAAGAGACCCAGTACTTC. Protein product: CSARPLGVDLQETQYF.

This clonotype was detected only a few times. The chain is built from TRBV20-1 and TRBJ2-3; TRBD2 aligns across 10 bases. Germline lookup yields CDR1 DFQATT and CDR2 SNEGSKA (reference sequence). Trimming removed 5 bases from V and 7 bases from J; junction bases left unmatched: 9. The CDR3 is 14 amino acids. The CDR3 sequence: CSASRVSGRHTQYF. The DNA of the CDR3 is TGCAGTGCTTCCCGGGTTAGCGGGAGGCATACGCAGTATTTT.

The chain uses TRBV7-8 and TRBJ2-1; 11 bases match TRBD2. This CDR3 is built from 18 residues. V trimming: 6 bases; J trimming: 6 bases; junction bases outside the gene matches: 16. Germline V gene lookup returns CDR1 SGHVS and CDR2 FQNEAQ. The CDR3 region is CASRSRFNLAGGLNEQFF. The CDR3 bases are TGTGCCAGCAGATCACGATTTAATCTAGCGGGAGGTCTCAATGAGCAGTTCTTC.

A few counts support this clonotype. The chain is built from TRBV5-4 and TRBJ2-5, with D perhaps being TRBD1 or TRBD2 (5 bases each). Per germline, CDR1 SGHNT and CDR2 YYREEE (reference sequence). This CDR3 has 14 amino acids. V was cut by 2 bases and J by 5 bases, with 13 bases left in between. CDR3 coding DNA: TGTGCCAGCAGCTTTCTGGGGGAATCCGAGACCCAGTACTTC. Its protein is CASSFLGESETQYF.

The chain links TRBV11-2 to TRBJ2-7; 10 nucleotides line up with TRBD2. CDR3 length: 15 amino acids. CDR1 is SGHAT, CDR2 FQNNGV, per germline. The J segment lost 4 bases and the V segment lost 1 base, leaving 4 bases of the junction unmatched. Written as DNA, the CDR3 is TGTGCCAGCAGCTTAGGCGTAGCGGGGGGATACGAGCAGTACTTC. Translated, it gives CASSLGVAGGYEQYF.

A few counts support this clonotype. CDR3 nucleotide sequence: TGTGCCAGCAGTTTCCTCACTAGCGGGAAAGACAATGAGCAGTTCTTC. Protein: CASSFLTSGKDNEQFF. The gene calls are TRBV28 and TRBJ2-1; TRBD2 matches at 10 bases. This CDR3 has 16 amino acids. Trimming removed 3 bases from V and 5 bases from J; junction bases left unmatched: 7. Germline V gene sequence: CDR1 MDHEN, CDR2 SYDVKM.

The chain is built from TRBV7-6 and TRBJ2-7; 7 nucleotides align to TRBD1. There are 18 residues in the CDR3. CDR1 is SGHVS, CDR2 FNYEAQ, per germline. V shed 5 bases, J shed 2 bases, and the junction held 18 bases outside the gene matches. The CDR3 coding sequence is TGTGCCAGCAGCCCGACTCACAACCCACCGGGACAGCCCTACGAGCAGTACTTC. It is translated as CASSPTHNPPGQPYEQYF.

This chain links TRBV7-3 with TRBJ2-1, with D perhaps TRBD2 (6 bases). Germline V gene data show CDR1 as SGHTA and CDR2 as FQGTGA. There are 16 residues in the CDR3. Trimming removed 3 bases at V and 3 bases at J, with 15 bases between. CDR3 in DNA: TGTGCCAGCAGCTTGGAGGGGCGGGGAAACTACAATGAGCAGTTCTTC. It specifies CASSLEGRGNYNEQFF.

This clonotype was seen repeatedly, ten times or more. This chain uses TRBV29-1 with TRBJ2-5, with 12 bases identical to TRBD2. The junction had 4 bases not matched to a gene; V was cut back by 7 bases and J by 4 bases. The V gene's germline CDR1 is SQVTM and CDR2 ANQGSEA. The CDR3 is made up of 13 amino acids. CDR3: CSAILAGGETQYF. The CDR3, as DNA: TGCAGCGCCATACTAGCGGGAGGAGAGACCCAGTACTTC.

This clonotype showed up just a few times. The rearrangement uses TRBV30 and TRBJ2-3, with D unresolved. This CDR3 contains 13 residues. V lost 4 bases, J lost 5 bases, and 13 bases lay in between. Germline-derived CDR1 and CDR2 are GTSNPN and SVGIG (reference sequence). The CDR3 loop reads CAWTPREEDTQYF. The CDR3 bases are TGTGCCTGGACCCCTCGCGAGGAAGATACGCAGTATTTT.

The chain carries TRBV4-3 and TRBJ2-5, with 10 bases that match TRBD2. Germline V gene data show CDR1 as LGHNA and CDR2 as YSLEER. The CDR3 runs 18 residues. The V gene end was trimmed by 1 base and the J gene end by 2 bases; junction bases not matched to a gene: 10. The CDR3, as DNA: TGCGCCAGCAGCCAAGTCGCTTCCGGGACTAGCGAGCAAGAGACCCAGTACTTC. This translates into CASSQVASGTSEQETQYF.

The table lists this clonotype with many counts. V and J are TRBV20-1 and TRBJ2-2; tentatively, D is TRBD1 (5 bases). The V gene lost 0 bases and the J gene lost 6 bases, with 5 bases spanning the gap. The germline V gene has CDR1 DFQATT and CDR2 SNEGSKA (reference sequence). This CDR3 contains 12 residues. The CDR3 region is CSAREGAGELFF. The CDR3 DNA reads as TGCAGTGCTAGAGAAGGGGCCGGGGAGCTGTTTTTT.